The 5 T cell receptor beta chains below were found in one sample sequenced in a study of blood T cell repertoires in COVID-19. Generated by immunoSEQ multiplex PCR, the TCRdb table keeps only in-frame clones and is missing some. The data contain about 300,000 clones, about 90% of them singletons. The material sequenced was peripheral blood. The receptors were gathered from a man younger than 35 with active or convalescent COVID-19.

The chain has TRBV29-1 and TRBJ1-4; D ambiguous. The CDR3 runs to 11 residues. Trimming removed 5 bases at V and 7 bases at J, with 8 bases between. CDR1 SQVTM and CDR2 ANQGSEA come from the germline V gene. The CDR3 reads CSVHRGEKLFF. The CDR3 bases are TGCAGCGTTCACCGGGGTGAAAAACTGTTTTTT.

This chain's CDR3 is CASSEVAAATDTQYF. Here the CDR3 DNA reads TGTGCCAGCAGTGAGGTGGCAGCGGCCACAGATACGCAGTATTTT. The rearrangement uses TRBV6-1 and TRBJ2-3; tentative D call: TRBD2 (5 bases). V was trimmed by 3 bases and J by 2 bases, leaving 12 bases between them. The CDR3 is 15 amino acids. Germline V gives CDR1 MNHNS, CDR2 SASEGT.

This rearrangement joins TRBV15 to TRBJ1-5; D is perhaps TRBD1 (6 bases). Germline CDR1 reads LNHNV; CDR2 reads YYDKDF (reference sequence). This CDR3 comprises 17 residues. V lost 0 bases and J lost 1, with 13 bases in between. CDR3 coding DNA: TGTGCCACCAGCAGAGATACAGGGCTCCCCAGCAATCAGCCCCAGCATTTT. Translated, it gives CATSRDTGLPSNQPQHF.

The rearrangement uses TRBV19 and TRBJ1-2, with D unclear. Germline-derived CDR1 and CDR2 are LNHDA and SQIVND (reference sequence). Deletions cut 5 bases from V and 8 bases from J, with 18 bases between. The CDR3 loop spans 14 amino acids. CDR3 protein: CASSPEGWVSGYTF. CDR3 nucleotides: TGTGCCAGTAGTCCAGAGGGCTGGGTCTCAGGCTACACCTTC.

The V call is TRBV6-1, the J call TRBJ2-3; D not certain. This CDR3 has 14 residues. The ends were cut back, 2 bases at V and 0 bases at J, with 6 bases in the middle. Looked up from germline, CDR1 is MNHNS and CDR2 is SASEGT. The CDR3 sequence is CASSEIVSTDTQYF. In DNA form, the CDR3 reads TGTGCCAGCAGTGAAATAGTAAGCACAGATACGCAGTATTTT.